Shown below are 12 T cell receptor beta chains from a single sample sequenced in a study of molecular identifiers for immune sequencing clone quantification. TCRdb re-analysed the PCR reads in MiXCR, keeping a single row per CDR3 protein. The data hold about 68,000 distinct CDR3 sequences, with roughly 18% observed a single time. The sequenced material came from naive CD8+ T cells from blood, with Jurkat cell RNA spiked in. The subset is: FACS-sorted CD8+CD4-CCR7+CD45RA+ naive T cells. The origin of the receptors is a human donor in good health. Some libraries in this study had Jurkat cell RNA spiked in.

CDR3 in amino acids: CSARDEGSTYNEQFF. In nucleotides, the CDR3 is TGCAGTGCTAGAGATGAGGGCAGTACCTACAATGAGCAGTTCTTC. This chain joins TRBV20-1 and TRBJ2-1, with D possibly TRBD2 on 5 matching bases. Germline-derived CDR1 and CDR2 are DFQATT and SNEGSKA (reference sequence). Trimming left V 0 bases short and J 2 bases short, with 11 bases between. CDR3 length: 15 residues.

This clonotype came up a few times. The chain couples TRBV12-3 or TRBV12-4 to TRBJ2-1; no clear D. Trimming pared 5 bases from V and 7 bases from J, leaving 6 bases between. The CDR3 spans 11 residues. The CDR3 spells CASSPLNEQFF. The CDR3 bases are TGTGCCAGCAGTCCGCTTAATGAGCAGTTCTTC.

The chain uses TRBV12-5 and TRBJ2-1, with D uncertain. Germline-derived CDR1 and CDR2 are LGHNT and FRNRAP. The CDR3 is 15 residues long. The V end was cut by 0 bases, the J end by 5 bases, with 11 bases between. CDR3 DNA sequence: TGTGCTAGTGGTTTGGTAATAGTGACGCACAATGAGCAGTTCTTC. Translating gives CASGLVIVTHNEQFF.

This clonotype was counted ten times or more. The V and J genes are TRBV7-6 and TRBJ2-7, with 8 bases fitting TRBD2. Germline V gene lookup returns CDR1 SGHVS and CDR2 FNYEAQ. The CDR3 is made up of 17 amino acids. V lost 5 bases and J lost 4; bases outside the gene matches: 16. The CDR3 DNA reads TGTGCCAGCAGCCGTGACCCAAGAAGCGGGAGTTATTACGAGCAGTACTTC. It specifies CASSRDPRSGSYYEQYF.

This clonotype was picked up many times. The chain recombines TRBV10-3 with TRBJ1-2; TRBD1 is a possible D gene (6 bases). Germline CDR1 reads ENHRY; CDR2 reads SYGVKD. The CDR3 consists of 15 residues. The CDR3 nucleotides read TGTGCTTCCAAGCCCCGGGACACCGCCGTTCATGGCTACACCTTC. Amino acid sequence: CASKPRDTAVHGYTF.

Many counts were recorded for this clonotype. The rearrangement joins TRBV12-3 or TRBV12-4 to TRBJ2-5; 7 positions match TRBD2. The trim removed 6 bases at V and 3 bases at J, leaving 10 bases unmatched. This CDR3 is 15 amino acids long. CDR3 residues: CASRPSTSREETQYF. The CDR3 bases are TGTGCCAGCAGACCTTCGACTAGCCGAGAAGAGACCCAGTACTTC.

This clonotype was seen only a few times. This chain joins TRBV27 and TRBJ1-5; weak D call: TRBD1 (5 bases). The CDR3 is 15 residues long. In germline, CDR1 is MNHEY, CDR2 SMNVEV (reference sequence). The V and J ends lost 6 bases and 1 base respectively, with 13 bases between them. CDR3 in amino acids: CASSSIPGSNQPQHF. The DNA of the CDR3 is TGTGCCAGCAGCTCAATTCCAGGGAGCAATCAGCCCCAGCATTTT.

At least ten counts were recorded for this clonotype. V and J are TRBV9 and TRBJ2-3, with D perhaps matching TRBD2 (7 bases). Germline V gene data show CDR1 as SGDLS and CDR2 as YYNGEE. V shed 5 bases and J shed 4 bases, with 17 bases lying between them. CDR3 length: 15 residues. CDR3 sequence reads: CASSLGGLGADTQYF. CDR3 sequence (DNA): TGTGCCAGCAGTTTGGGGGGGCTCGGTGCAGATACGCAGTATTTT.

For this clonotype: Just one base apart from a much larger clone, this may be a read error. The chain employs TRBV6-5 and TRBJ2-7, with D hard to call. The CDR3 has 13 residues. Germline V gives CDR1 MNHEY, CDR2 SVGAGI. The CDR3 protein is CASSYDSPGERYF. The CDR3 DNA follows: TGTGCCAGCAGTTACGACTCCCCGGGCGAGCGGTACTTC.

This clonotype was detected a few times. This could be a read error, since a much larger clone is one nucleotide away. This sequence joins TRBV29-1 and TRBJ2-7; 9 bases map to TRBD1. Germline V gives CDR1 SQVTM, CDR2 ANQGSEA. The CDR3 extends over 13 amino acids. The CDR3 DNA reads TGCGGCGTTCTGGGACAGGGACGGGGCGAGCAGTACTTC. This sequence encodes CGVLGQGRGEQYF.

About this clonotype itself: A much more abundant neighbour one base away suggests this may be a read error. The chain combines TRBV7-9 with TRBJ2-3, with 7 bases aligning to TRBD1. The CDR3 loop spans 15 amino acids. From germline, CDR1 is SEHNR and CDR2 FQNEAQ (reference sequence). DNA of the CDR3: TGTGTCAGCAGCTCCTCAGACAGGGAGCTTGATACGCAGTATTTT. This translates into CVSSSSDRELDTQYF.

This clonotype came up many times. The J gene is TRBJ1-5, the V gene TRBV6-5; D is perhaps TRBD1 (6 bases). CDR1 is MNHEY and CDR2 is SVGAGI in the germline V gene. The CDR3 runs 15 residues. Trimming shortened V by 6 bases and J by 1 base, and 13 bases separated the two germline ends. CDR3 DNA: TGTGCCAGCAGGGAAACAGGGTGGAGCAATCAGCCCCAGCATTTT. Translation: CASRETGWSNQPQHF.